This T cell receptor beta chain was observed in a study of blood T cell repertoires in COVID-19. In the study overall: From the United States, Italy and Spain came samples of acute and convalescent COVID-19.

The CDR3 is 13 residues long. Germline values: CDR1 ENHRY, CDR2 SYGVKD. V lost 3 bases and J 5 bases, leaving 8 bases between the germline ends. The age range of participants was about 18 to 90 years, with residence in under 25 US areas. Categorization into cohorts depended on clinical history that participants reported. In the authors' workflow: Amplification from reference gene primers served as the basis for estimated nucleated cell counts. TCRdb's table, derived via immunoSEQ multiplex PCR, lists solely in-frame clones and lacks some. That table supplies the V and J calls and clone size; D and trimming were determined from the DNA. This table has a few hundred thousand clones, around 92% appearing once.

The V and J genes are TRBV10-3 and TRBJ1-5; the D gene is possibly TRBD1 (5 bases). This TCR was sampled from a woman aged 50 to 65 who had been exposed to COVID-19. The sample was PBMCs or T cells enriched from blood (not recorded which). The CDR3 region has the DNA TGTGCCATCAGTGACAGGGAGGATCAGCCCCAGCATTTT. This codes for CAISDREDQPQHF.